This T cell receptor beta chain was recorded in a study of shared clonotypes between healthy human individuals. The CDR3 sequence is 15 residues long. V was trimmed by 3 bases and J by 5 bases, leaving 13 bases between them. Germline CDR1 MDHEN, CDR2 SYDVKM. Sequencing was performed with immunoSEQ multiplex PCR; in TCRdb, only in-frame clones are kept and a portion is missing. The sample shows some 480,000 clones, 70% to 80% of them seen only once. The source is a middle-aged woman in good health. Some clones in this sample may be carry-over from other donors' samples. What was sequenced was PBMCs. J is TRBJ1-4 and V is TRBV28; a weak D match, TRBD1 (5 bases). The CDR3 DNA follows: TGTGCCAGCAGTTTGGAAGGGGCGGGCAATGAAAAACTGTTTTTT. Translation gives CASSLEGAGNEKLFF.